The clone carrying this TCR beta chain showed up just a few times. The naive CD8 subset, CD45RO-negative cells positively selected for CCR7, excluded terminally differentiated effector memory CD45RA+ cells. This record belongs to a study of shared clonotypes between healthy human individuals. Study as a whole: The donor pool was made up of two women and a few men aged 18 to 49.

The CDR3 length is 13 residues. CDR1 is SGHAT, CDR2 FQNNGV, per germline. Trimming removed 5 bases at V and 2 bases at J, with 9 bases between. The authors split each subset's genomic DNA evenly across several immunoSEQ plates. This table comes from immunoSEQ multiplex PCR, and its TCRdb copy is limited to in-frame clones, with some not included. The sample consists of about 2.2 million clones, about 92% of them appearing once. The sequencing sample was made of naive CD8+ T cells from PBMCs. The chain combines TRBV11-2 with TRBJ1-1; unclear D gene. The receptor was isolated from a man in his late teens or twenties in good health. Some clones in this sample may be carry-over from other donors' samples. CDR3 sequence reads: CASSPFQNTEAFF. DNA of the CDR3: TGTGCCAGCAGCCCCTTCCAAAACACTGAAGCTTTCTTT.